The 2 T cell receptor beta chains given below trace back to one sample, sequenced in a study of regulatory T cells in long-lasting Graves disease. Relying on iRepertoire HTBI primers and Arm-PCR of CDR3 regions, the team built TCR beta libraries. One entry per CDR3 protein, called by TCRdb with MiXCR from the multiplex PCR reads. This repertoire shows fewer than 400,000 distinct CDR3 sequences, over 15% found once; its top ten account for about two fifths. Specified time point: newly diagnosed GD, antithyroid drugs for less than 3 months. PBMC RNA served as the TCR library source. The material sequenced was peripheral blood mononuclear cells (PBMCs), taken at new diagnosis, from a patient treated with antithyroid drugs. The receptors shown here come from a female donor with Graves disease.

This clonotype was recorded many times. The chain combines TRBV7-2 with TRBJ1-4; the D gene is possibly TRBD1 (5 bases). V lost 3 bases, J lost 8 bases, and 13 bases lay in between. The CDR3 spans 14 residues. CDR1 is SGHTA and CDR2 is FQGNSA in the germline V gene. For the CDR3, the DNA is TGTGCCAGCAGCTTTGGATTCGGGGGAGAAAAACTGTTTTTT. Translating gives CASSFGFGGEKLFF.

This clonotype was seen repeatedly, ten times or more. This sequence joins TRBV6-2 or TRBV6-3 and TRBJ2-7; D gene uncertain. V shed 2 bases and J shed 1 base, with 6 bases lying between them. CDR3 length: 13 residues. The germline gives CDR1 MNHEY, CDR2 SVGEGT. The CDR3 DNA reads as TGTGCCAGCAGTTACCGCCGTTCCTACGAGCAGTACTTC. Its translation: CASSYRRSYEQYF.